These 25 T cell receptor beta chains came from one sample sequenced in a study of blood T cell repertoires in COVID-19. Measured with immunoSEQ multiplex PCR; TCRdb has only the in-frame clones, and not every one. The sample lists about 120,000 clones, roughly 85% occurring once. The sequenced sample was peripheral blood. Receptors originate from a man aged 35 to 55 with acute or convalescent COVID-19.

This CDR3 reads CASSPLTGTGEAGYTF. CDR3 coding DNA: TGTGCCAGCAGTCCACTCACCGGGACAGGGGAGGCTGGCTACACCTTC. J is TRBJ1-2 and V is TRBV27, with 10 bases matching TRBD1. The V and J ends lost 5 bases and 7 bases, in that order; junction bases with no gene match: 13. Germline V CDR1 and CDR2: MNHEY, SMNVEV (reference sequence). The CDR3 has 16 amino acids.

V and J are TRBV18 and TRBJ1-1; D may be TRBD1 (5 bases). CDR1 and CDR2 from the germline V gene are KGHSH and LQKENI. The V gene lost 6 bases and the J gene lost 0 bases, with 17 bases spanning the gap. This CDR3 has 16 residues. The CDR3 region has the DNA TGTGCCAGCTCCCCTAACAGGTGGGGCATGAACACTGAAGCTTTCTTT. This sequence encodes CASSPNRWGMNTEAFF.

The chain is built from TRBV6-1 and TRBJ1-2; 7 bases are a match to TRBD1. This CDR3 has 14 residues. Germline V gives CDR1 MNHNS, CDR2 SASEGT. Unmatched junction bases numbered 2, after V lost 0 bases and J lost 4 bases. In DNA, the CDR3 is TGTGCCAGCAGTGAAGCGGGACAGTTCTATGGCTACACCTTC. Its protein is CASSEAGQFYGYTF.

The chain is built from TRBV15 and TRBJ1-3; no firm D call. This CDR3 contains 14 residues. The germline gives CDR1 LNHNV, CDR2 YYDKDF (reference sequence). V shed 0 bases and J shed 8 bases, with 11 bases lying between them. In DNA form, the CDR3 reads TGTGCCACCAGCAGAGATCCTGCCGGGGACACCATATATTTT. Translating gives CATSRDPAGDTIYF. The entire variable domain, with the rest obtained from reference TRBV15 and TRBJ1-3, is as follows: DAMVIQNPRYQVTQFGKPVTLSCSQTLNHNVMYWYQQKSSQAPKLLFHYYDKDFNNEADTPDNFQSRRPNTSFCFLDIRSPGLGDTAMYLCATSRDPAGDTIYFGEGSWLTVV.

The chain carries TRBV5-1 and TRBJ1-4; the D gene is possibly TRBD1 (5 bases). Germline V gene data show CDR1 as SGHRS and CDR2 as YFSETQ. Trimming took 2 bases from V and 0 from J, leaving 14 bases between them. The CDR3 is 17 amino acids. The CDR3 sequence is CASSFGGWGATNEKLFF. The CDR3 DNA is TGCGCCAGCAGCTTCGGGGGATGGGGCGCAACTAATGAAAAACTGTTTTTT.

V usage is TRBV18 and J usage is TRBJ1-6; a possible D gene is TRBD1 (5 bases). Germline values: CDR1 KGHSH, CDR2 LQKENI. This CDR3 has 15 amino acids. V was trimmed by 6 bases and J by 5 bases, leaving 14 bases between them. CDR3 coding DNA: TGTGCCAGCTCTGAGAGACAGCCAGATAATTCACCCCTCCACTTT. Protein sequence: CASSERQPDNSPLHF.

This chain uses TRBV3-1 (or the pseudogene TRBV3-2) with TRBJ1-5, with no clear D. The CDR3 totals 15 residues. CDR1 is LGHDT and CDR2 is YNNKEL in the germline V gene (reference sequence). The V end lost 1 base, the J end lost 2 bases, and 9 bases lay between the germline ends. The CDR3 region is CASSQAAWGNQPQHF. For the CDR3, the DNA is TGTGCCAGCAGCCAAGCAGCGTGGGGCAATCAGCCCCAGCATTTT.

The CDR3 region has the DNA TGTGCCAGCAGCCAAGGACACCTCCAAGAGACCCAGTACTTC. It codes for CASSQGHLQETQYF. The chain joins TRBV3-1 (or the pseudogene TRBV3-2) to TRBJ2-5; unclear D gene. V was pared by 1 base and J by 1 base, with 7 bases between. This CDR3 region has 14 residues. The germline CDR1 and CDR2 sequences are LGHDT and YNNKEL (reference sequence).

J is TRBJ2-1 and V is TRBV6-5, with 9 positions matching TRBD1. Germline CDR1 reads MNHEY; CDR2 reads SVGAGI. The CDR3 spans 14 residues. Germline trimming cut 8 bases from V and 5 bases from J; bases unmatched to any gene: 7. CDR3 in DNA: TGTGCCAGCGAGAGACAGGGGGGTGACAATGAGCAGTTCTTC. Amino acids: CASERQGGDNEQFF.

The V call is TRBV30, the J call TRBJ1-6, with a weak D call TRBD1 (6 bases). Germline-derived CDR1 and CDR2 are GTSNPN and SVGIG (reference sequence). The CDR3 is 16 amino acids. Trimming removed 4 bases at V and 0 bases at J, with 13 bases between. The CDR3 loop reads CAWTGTPRSYNSPLHF. In DNA, the CDR3 is TGTGCCTGGACCGGGACACCCCGCTCCTATAATTCACCCCTCCACTTT.

This rearrangement joins TRBV19 to TRBJ2-1; no clear D. The CDR3 loop spans 16 amino acids. V was trimmed by 0 bases and J by 3 bases, leaving 12 bases between them. The germline V gene has CDR1 LNHDA and CDR2 SQIVND (reference sequence). The CDR3, as DNA: TGTGCCAGTAGTATAGACCCACAGAACTTCTACAATGAGCAGTTCTTC. Translating it yields CASSIDPQNFYNEQFF.

V usage is TRBV7-3 and J usage is TRBJ2-3, with 7 bases matching TRBD2. J lost 4 bases, V lost 5 bases, and 15 bases had no gene match. This CDR3 is 17 amino acids long. The germline gives CDR1 SGHTA, CDR2 FQGTGA. CDR3 protein: CASSTNLAGNEADTQYF. DNA of the CDR3: TGTGCCAGCAGCACTAACTTAGCGGGCAACGAGGCAGATACGCAGTATTTT.

The chain carries TRBV5-4 and TRBJ1-1, with D possibly matching TRBD1 (6 bases). Germline V gives CDR1 SGHNT, CDR2 YYREEE (reference sequence). Trimming removed 6 bases from V and 1 base from J, with 16 bases in between. The CDR3 has 15 amino acids. CDR3 DNA: TGTGCCAGCATGACAGGACCAGACCGGAACACTGAAGCTTTCTTT. Amino acids: CASMTGPDRNTEAFF.

The chain couples TRBV12-5 to TRBJ2-1, with 11 bases matching TRBD2. Trimming removed 1 base from V and 6 bases from J; junction bases left unmatched: 8. CDR3 length: 17 residues. Germline V CDR1 and CDR2: LGHNT, FRNRAP. The CDR3 sequence: CASGLANSGRALNEQFF. The CDR3 DNA reads as TGTGCTAGTGGTTTGGCTAATAGCGGGAGGGCCCTCAATGAGCAGTTCTTC.

The V and J genes are TRBV2 and TRBJ1-1; a possible D gene is TRBD1 (5 bases). Germline lookup yields CDR1 SNHLY and CDR2 FYNNEI. Trimming removed 6 bases from V and 1 base from J, with 9 bases in between. The CDR3 has 13 residues. DNA for the CDR3: TGTGCCAGCAGGCAGGGCGCGAACACTGAAGCTTTCTTT. It is translated as CASRQGANTEAFF.

The table lists this clone with a few counts. The rearrangement links TRBV4-2 to TRBJ1-6; TRBD1 might be the D (6 bases). The germline V gene encodes CDR1 LGHNA and CDR2 YNFKEQ. The CDR3 consists of 15 residues. Trimming left V 0 bases short and J 6 bases short, with 9 bases between. The CDR3, as DNA: TGTGCCAGCAGCCAAGAGGACAGCTTTAATTCACCCCTCCACTTT. This sequence encodes CASSQEDSFNSPLHF.

The CDR3 loop is CASTPQQGTGVKSGYTF. The CDR3 nucleotides read TGTGCCAGCACCCCTCAACAAGGGACAGGGGTTAAATCAGGCTACACCTTC. The chain employs TRBV7-2 and TRBJ1-2, with 10 bases fitting TRBD1. The V gene's germline CDR1 is SGHTA and CDR2 FQGNSA. The CDR3 loop spans 17 amino acids. Losses at the gene ends were 7 bases for V and 8 bases for J; bases not matched to a gene: 19.

This clone was seen once. The chain is built from TRBV30 and TRBJ1-2; tentatively, D is TRBD1 (6 bases). This CDR3 has 14 amino acids. Germline V lookup: CDR1 GTSNPN, CDR2 SVGIG (reference sequence). The V gene lost 0 bases and the J gene lost 2 bases, with 10 bases spanning the gap. CDR3 amino acids: CAWSVWTDNYGYTF. Here the CDR3 DNA reads TGTGCCTGGAGTGTATGGACAGACAACTATGGCTACACCTTC.

The V and J genes are TRBV29-1 and TRBJ1-1, with 7 nucleotides matching TRBD1. Germline CDR1 and CDR2: SQVTM and ANQGSEA. Trimming took 5 bases from V and 3 from J; bases not matched to a gene: 3. The CDR3 has 12 residues. The CDR3 loop reads CSVPQGDTEAFF. The CDR3 nucleotides read TGCAGCGTTCCCCAGGGGGACACTGAAGCTTTCTTT.

The chain uses TRBV5-8 and TRBJ2-5; TRBD2 matches 7 bases. The CDR3 is made up of 18 amino acids. V was pared by 7 bases and J by 2 bases, with 20 bases of the junction left unmatched. From germline, CDR1 is SGHTS and CDR2 YDEGEE. CDR3 sequence reads: CASPDWRKRAGIQETQYF. The CDR3 region has the DNA TGTGCCAGCCCCGACTGGAGGAAGCGAGCGGGGATTCAAGAGACCCAGTACTTC.

This clone was detected a few times. The chain links TRBV2 to TRBJ1-3; 11 nucleotides line up with TRBD1. The CDR3 spans 14 residues. Germline CDR1 is SNHLY and CDR2 is FYNNEI. Trimming cost V 6 bases and J 6 bases; bases outside gene matches: 4. The CDR3: CASRVGQGENTIYF. The CDR3 nucleotides are TGTGCCAGCAGGGTGGGACAGGGGGAAAACACCATATATTTT.

The chain has TRBV30 and TRBJ1-2; possibly TRBD1 for D (5 bases). Deletions cut 2 bases from V and 4 bases from J, with 8 bases between. The CDR3 is made up of 12 amino acids. Germline V gene data show CDR1 as GTSNPN and CDR2 as SVGIG (reference sequence). CDR3 residues: CAWSSQGYGYTF. In DNA form, the CDR3 reads TGTGCCTGGAGTTCCCAGGGCTATGGCTACACCTTC.

The rearrangement uses TRBV6-5 and TRBJ2-6; unclear D gene. This CDR3 is built from 14 residues. The germline V gene has CDR1 MNHEY and CDR2 SVGAGI. V lost 6 bases and J 0 bases, leaving 6 bases between the germline ends. The CDR3 region has the DNA TGTGCCAGCAGGGCTGTCTCTGGGGCCAACGTCCTGACTTTC. Translation gives CASRAVSGANVLTF.

This clone was detected a few times. This sequence joins TRBV13 and TRBJ1-1; D unresolved. V was cut by 7 bases and J by 7 bases, with 16 bases left in between. The CDR3 totals 13 residues. Germline values: CDR1 PRHDT, CDR2 FYEKMQ (reference sequence). The CDR3 loop is CASTILVTDEAFF. CDR3 DNA: TGTGCCAGCACCATCTTAGTAACAGATGAAGCTTTCTTT.

This clone was seen only a few times. The gene calls are TRBV5-4 and TRBJ2-5; D is uncertain. V was trimmed by 0 bases and J by 5 bases, leaving 8 bases between them. This CDR3 contains 13 residues. The V gene's germline CDR1 is SGHNT and CDR2 YYREEE (reference sequence). The DNA of the CDR3 is TGTGCCAGCAGCTTGGAACTGGTGGAGACCCAGTACTTC. Its protein is CASSLELVETQYF.